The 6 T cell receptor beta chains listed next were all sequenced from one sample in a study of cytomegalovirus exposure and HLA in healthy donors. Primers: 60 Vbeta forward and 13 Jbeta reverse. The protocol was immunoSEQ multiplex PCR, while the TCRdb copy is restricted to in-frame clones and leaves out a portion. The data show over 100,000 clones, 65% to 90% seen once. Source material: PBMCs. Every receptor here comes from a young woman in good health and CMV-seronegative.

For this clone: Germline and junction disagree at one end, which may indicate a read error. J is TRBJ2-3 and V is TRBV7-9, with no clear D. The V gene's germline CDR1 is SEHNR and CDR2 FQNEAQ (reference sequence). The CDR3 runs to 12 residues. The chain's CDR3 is CSSSLASDTQYF. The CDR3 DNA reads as TGTTCCAGCAGCTTAGCCTCAGATACGCAGTATTTT.

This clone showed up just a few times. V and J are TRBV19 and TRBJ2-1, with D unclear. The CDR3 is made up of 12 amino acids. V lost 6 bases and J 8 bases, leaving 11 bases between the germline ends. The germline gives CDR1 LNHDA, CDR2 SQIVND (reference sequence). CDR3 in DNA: TGTGCCAGTAGCAAAGACACCCATGAGCAGTTCTTC. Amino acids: CASSKDTHEQFF.

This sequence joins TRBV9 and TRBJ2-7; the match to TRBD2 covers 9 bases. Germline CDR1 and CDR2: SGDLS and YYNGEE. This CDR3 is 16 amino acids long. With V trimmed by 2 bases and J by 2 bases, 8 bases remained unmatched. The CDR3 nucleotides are TGTGCCAGCAGCGTTAGCCTAGCGGGGCCAACCTACGAGCAGTACTTC. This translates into CASSVSLAGPTYEQYF.

CDR3 region: CASSPIGVAGVPVGNEQFF. CDR3 bases: TGTGCCAGCAGTCCCATTGGGGTAGCGGGAGTCCCGGTTGGCAATGAGCAGTTCTTC. V usage is TRBV27 and J usage is TRBJ2-1, with 9 positions matching TRBD2. The V gene's germline CDR1 is MNHEY and CDR2 SMNVEV (reference sequence). The CDR3 runs to 19 residues. V was pared by 5 bases and J by 6 bases, with 20 bases of the junction left unmatched.

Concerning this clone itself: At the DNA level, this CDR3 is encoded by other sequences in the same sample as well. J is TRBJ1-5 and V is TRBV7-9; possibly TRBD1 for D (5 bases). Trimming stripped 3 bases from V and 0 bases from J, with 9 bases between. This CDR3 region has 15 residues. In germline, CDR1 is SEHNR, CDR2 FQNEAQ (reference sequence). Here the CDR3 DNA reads TGTGCCAGCAGCTTGACGGGGGATAGCAATCAGCCCCAGCATTTT. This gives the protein CASSLTGDSNQPQHF.

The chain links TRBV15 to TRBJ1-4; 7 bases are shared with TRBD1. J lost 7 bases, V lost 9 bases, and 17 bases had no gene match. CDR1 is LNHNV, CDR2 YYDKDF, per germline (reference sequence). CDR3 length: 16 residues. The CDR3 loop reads CATRTSADRVGEKLFF. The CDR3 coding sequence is TGTGCCACAAGAACCTCGGCCGACAGGGTGGGTGAAAAACTGTTTTTT.